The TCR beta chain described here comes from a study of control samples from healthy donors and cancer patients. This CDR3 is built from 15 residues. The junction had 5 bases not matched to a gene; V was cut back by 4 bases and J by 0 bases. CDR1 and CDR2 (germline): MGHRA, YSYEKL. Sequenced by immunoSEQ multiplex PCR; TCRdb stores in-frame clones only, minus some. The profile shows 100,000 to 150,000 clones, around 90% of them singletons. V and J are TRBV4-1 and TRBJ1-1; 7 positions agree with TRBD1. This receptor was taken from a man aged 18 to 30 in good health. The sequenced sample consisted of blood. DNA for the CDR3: TGCGCCAGCAGCCCCGGGACAGTCATGAACACTGAAGCTTTCTTT. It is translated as CASSPGTVMNTEAFF.